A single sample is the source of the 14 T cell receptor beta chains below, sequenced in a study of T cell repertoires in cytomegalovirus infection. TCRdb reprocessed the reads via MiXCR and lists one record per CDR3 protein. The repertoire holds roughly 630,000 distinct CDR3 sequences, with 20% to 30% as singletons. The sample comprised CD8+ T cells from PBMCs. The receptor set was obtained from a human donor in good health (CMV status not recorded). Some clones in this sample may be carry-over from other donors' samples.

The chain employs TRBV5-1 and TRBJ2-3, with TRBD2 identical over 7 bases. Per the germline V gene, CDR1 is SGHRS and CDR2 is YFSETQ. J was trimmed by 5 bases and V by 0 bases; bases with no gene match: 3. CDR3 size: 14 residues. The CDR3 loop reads CASSLERGRDTQYF. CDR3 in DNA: TGCGCCAGCAGCTTGGAGCGGGGAAGAGATACGCAGTATTTT.

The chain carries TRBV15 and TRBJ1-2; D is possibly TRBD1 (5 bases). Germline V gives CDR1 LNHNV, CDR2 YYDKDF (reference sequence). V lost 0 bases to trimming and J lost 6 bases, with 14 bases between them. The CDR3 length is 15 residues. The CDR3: CATSRDGGAAHGYTF. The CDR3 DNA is TGTGCCACCAGCAGAGATGGAGGGGCTGCGCATGGCTACACCTTC.

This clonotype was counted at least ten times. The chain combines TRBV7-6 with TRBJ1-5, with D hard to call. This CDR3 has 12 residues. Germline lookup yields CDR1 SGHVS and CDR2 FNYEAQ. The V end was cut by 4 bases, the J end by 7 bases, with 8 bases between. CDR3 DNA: TGTGCCAGCAGCTCAAAGGGACAGCCCCAGCATTTT. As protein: CASSSKGQPQHF.

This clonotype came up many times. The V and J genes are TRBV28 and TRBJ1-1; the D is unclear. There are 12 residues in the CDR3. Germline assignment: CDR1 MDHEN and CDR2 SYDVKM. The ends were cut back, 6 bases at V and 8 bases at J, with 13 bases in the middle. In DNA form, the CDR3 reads TGTGCCAGCAGCAGAGGAGGACCCGAAGCTTTCTTT. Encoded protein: CASSRGGPEAFF.

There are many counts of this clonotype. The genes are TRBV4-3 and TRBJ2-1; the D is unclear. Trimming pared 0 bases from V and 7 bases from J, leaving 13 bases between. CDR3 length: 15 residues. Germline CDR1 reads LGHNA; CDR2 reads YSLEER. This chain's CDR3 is CASSQEIDTENEQFF. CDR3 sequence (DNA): TGCGCCAGCAGCCAAGAAATCGACACTGAAAATGAGCAGTTCTTC.

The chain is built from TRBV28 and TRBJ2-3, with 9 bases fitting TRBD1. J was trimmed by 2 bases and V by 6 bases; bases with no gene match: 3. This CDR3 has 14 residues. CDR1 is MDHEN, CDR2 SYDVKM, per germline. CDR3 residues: CASRQGANTDTQYF. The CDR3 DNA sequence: TGTGCCAGCAGACAGGGGGCAAACACAGATACGCAGTATTTT.

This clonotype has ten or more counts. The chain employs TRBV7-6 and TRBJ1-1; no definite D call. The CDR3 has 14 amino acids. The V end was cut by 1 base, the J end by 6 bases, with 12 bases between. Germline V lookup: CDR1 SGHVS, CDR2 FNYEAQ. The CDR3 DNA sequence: TGTGCCAGCAGCTTAGAGCCCGGATTTGCTGAAGCTTTCTTT. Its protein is CASSLEPGFAEAFF. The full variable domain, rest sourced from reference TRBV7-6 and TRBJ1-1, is GAGVSQSPRYKVTKRGQDVALRCDPISGHVSLYWYRQALGQGPEFLTYFNYEAQQDKSGLPNDRFSAERPEGSISTLTIQRTEQRDSAMYRCASSLEPGFAEAFFGQGTRLTVV.

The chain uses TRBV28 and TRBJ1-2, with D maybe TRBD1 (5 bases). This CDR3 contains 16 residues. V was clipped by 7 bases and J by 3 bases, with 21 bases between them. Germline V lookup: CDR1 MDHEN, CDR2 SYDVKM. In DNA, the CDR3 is TGTGCCAGCACCTTAAGGGGCATCCTAAGGGACTATGGCTACACCTTC. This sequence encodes CASTLRGILRDYGYTF.

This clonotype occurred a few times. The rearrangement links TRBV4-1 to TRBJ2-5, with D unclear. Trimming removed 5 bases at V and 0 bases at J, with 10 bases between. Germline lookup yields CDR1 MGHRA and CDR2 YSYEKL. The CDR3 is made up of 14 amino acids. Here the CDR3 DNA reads TGCGCCAGCAGCGCGGCCCAGTACCAAGAGACCCAGTACTTC. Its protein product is CASSAAQYQETQYF.

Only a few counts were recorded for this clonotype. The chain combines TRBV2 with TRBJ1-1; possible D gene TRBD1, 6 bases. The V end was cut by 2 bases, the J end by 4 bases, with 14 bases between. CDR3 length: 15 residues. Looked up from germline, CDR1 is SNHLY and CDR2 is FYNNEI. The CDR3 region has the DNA TGTGCCAGCAGTGAATGGCCAGGGGAGGCCACTGAAGCTTTCTTT. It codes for CASSEWPGEATEAFF.

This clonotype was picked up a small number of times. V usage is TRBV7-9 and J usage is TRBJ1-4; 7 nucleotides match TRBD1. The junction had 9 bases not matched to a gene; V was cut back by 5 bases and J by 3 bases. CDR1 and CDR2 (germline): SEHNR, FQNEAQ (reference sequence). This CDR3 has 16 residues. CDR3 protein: CASSPMRTGSNEKLFF. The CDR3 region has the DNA TGTGCCAGCAGCCCCATGAGGACAGGTTCTAATGAAAAACTGTTTTTT.

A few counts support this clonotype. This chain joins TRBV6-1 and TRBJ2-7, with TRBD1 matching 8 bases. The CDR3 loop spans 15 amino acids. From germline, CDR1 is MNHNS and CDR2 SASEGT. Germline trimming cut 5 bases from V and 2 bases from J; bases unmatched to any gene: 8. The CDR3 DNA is TGTGCCAGCAGTCGGACAGGGAACGTTCCCTACGAGCAGTACTTC. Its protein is CASSRTGNVPYEQYF.

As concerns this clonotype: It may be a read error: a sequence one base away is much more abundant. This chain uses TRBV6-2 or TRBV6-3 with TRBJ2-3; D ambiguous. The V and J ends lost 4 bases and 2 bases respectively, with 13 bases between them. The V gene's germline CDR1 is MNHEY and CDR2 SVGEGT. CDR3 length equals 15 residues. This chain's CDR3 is CASSSPNFATDTQYF. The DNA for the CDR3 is TGTGCCAGCAGTTCTCCGAACTTTGCCACAGATACGCAGTATTTT.

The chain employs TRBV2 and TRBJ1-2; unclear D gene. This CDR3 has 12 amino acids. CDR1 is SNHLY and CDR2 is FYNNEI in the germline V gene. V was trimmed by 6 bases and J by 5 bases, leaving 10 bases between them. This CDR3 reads CASRREEYGYTF. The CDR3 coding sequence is TGTGCCAGCAGGAGGGAAGAATATGGCTACACCTTC.